The entry below describes one TCR beta chain. This specimen belongs to a study of blood T cell repertoires in COVID-19. Study-wide background: Some COVID-19 samples were acute and others convalescent; all came from the United States, Italy and Spain.

V trimming: 6 bases; J trimming: 5 bases; junction bases outside the gene matches: 3. The CDR3 runs 13 residues. Germline CDR1 and CDR2: SGHAT and FQNNGV. Methods used by the authors: How many nucleated cells were present was estimated from reference gene primer amplification. Sequenced by immunoSEQ multiplex PCR; TCRdb stores in-frame clones only, minus some. From that table come the V and J calls and clone size; the DNA was used to work out D and trimming. The sample includes about 230,000 clones, 70% to 85% seen only once; the top ten take 1.2% to 1.5%. This TCR came from a woman aged 40 to 50 who had recovered from COVID-19. The V call is TRBV11-2, the J call TRBJ1-2; 10 bases match TRBD1. Sequenced sample: peripheral blood. The CDR3 reads CASSPDRGYGYTF. DNA for the CDR3: TGTGCCAGCAGTCCGGACAGGGGGTATGGCTACACCTTC.